This TCR beta chain was retrieved from a study of blood T cell repertoires in COVID-19. Study-level information: COVID-19 samples collected from the United States, Italy and Spain covered acute and convalescent phases. Nucleic acid was either cDNA or gDNA, and it came from T cells, B-cell-depleted T cells, or PBMCs.

Trimming took 4 bases from V and 2 from J, leaving 18 bases between them. The CDR3 has 17 amino acids. Per germline, CDR1 LGHDT and CDR2 YNNKEL (reference sequence). Source study methods: Estimates of nucleated cell counts were drawn from the amplification of reference gene primers. The data were produced by immunoSEQ multiplex PCR, yet TCRdb's version contains in-frame clones alone and is incomplete. V and J calls and clone size come straight from that table; D and trimming were deduced from the DNA. Among 120,000 to 150,000 clones, approximately 85% were seen once, and the ten largest hold roughly 2.5%.

The sample comprised peripheral blood. The receptor comes from a human donor with acute or convalescent COVID-19. The donor label of this sample is uncertain. The chain has TRBV3-1 (or the pseudogene TRBV3-2) and TRBJ1-3, with a possible D match to TRBD1 (6 bases). CDR3 residues: CASSLSWEGTPGNTIYF. DNA of the CDR3: TGTGCCAGCAGCCTTTCCTGGGAGGGGACACCTGGAAACACCATATATTTT.